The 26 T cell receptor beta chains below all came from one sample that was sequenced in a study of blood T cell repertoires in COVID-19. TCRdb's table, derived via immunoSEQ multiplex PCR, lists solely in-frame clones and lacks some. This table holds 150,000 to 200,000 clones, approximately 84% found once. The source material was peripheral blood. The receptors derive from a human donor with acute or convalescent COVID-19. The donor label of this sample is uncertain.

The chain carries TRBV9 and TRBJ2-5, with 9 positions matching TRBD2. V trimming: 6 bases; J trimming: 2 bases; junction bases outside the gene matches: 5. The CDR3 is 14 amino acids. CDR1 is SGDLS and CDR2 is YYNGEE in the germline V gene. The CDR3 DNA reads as TGTGCCAGCAAGGAGCGGGGGGTACAAGAGACCCAGTACTTC. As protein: CASKERGVQETQYF.

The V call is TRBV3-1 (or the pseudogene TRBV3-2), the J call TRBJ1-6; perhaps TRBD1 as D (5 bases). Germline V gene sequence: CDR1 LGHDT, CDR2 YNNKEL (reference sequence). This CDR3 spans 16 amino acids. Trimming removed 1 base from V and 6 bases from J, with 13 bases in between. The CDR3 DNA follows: TGTGCCAGCAGCCAAGCGACGGTCGGGGGTAATTCACCCCTCCACTTT. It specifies CASSQATVGGNSPLHF.

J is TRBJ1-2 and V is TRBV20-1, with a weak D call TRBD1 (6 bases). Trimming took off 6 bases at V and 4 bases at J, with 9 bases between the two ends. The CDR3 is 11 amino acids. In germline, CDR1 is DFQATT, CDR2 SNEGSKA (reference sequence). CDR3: CSAADSYGYTF. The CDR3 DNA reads TGCAGTGCAGCGGACAGCTATGGCTACACCTTC.

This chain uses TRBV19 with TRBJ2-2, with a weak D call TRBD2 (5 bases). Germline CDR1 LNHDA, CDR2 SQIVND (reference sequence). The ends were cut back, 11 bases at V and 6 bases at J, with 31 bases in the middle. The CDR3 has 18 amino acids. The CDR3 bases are TGTGCCCCAACCTGGGAGCAGGACTCCGGTTTTATGGCCGGGGAGCTGTTTTTT. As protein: CAPTWEQDSGFMAGELFF.

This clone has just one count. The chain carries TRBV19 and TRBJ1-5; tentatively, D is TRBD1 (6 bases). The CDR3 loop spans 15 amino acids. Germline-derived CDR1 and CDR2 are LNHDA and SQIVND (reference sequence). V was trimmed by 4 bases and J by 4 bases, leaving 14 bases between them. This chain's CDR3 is CASSTPGQTNQPQHF. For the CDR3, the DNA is TGTGCCAGTAGTACCCCGGGACAAACAAATCAGCCCCAGCATTTT.

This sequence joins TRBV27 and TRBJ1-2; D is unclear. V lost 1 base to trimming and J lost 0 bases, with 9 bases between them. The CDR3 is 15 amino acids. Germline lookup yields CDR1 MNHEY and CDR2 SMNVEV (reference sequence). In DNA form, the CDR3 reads TGTGCCAGCAGTTTATTGAACGGAGCTAACTATGGCTACACCTTC. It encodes CASSLLNGANYGYTF.

The CDR3 nucleotides are TGTGCCAGCAGCGGGGACAGCACCTACGAGCAGTACTTC. Amino acid sequence: CASSGDSTYEQYF. The chain has TRBV5-4 and TRBJ2-7, with 7 bases matching TRBD1. Germline loops: CDR1 SGHNT, CDR2 YYREEE (reference sequence). The J segment lost 2 bases and the V segment lost 4 bases, leaving 3 bases of the junction unmatched. This CDR3 contains 13 residues.

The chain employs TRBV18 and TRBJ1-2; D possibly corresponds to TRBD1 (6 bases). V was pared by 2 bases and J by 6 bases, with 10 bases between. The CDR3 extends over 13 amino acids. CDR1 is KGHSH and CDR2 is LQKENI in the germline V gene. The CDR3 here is CASSPNRDDGYTF. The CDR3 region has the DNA TGTGCCAGCTCACCAAACAGGGACGATGGCTACACCTTC.

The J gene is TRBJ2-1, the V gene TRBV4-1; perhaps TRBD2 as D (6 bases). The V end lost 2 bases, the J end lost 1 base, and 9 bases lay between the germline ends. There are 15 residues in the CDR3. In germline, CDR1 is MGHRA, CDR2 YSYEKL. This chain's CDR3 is CASSQIGTSYNEQFF. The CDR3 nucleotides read TGCGCCAGCAGCCAAATAGGGACTTCCTACAATGAGCAGTTCTTC.

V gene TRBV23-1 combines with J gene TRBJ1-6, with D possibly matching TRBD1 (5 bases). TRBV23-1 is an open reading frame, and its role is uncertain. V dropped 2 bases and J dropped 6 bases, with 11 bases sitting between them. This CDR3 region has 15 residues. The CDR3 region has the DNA TGCGCCAGCAGTCAAGCTCAGGGTTTTAATTCACCCCTCCACTTT. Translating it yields CASSQAQGFNSPLHF.

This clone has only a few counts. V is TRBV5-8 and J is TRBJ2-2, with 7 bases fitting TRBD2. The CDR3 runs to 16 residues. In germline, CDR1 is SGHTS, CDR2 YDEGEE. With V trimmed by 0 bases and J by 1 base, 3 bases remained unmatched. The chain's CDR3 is CASSLGSGENTGELFF. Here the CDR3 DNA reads TGTGCCAGCAGCTTGGGGAGCGGGGAGAACACCGGGGAGCTGTTTTTT. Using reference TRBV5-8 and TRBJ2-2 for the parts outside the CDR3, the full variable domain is EAGVTQSPTHLIKTRGQQATLRCSPISGHTSVYWYQQALGLGLQFLLWYDEGEERNRGNFPPRFSGRQFPNYSSELNVNALELEDSALYLCASSLGSGENTGELFFGEGSRLTVL.

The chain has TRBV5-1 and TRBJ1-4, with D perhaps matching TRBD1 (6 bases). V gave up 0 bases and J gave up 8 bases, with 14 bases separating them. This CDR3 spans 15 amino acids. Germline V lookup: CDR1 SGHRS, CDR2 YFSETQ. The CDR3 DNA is TGCGCCAGCAGCTTGGATGGGGGCCAGGGGGAAAAACTGTTTTTT. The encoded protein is CASSLDGGQGEKLFF.

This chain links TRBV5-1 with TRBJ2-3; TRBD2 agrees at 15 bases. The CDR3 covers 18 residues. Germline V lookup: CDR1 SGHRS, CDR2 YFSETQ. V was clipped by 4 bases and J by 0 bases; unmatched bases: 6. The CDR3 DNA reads TGCGCCAGCAGCGAGGGGACTAGCGGGGGGACTAGCACAGATACGCAGTATTTT. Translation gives CASSEGTSGGTSTDTQYF.

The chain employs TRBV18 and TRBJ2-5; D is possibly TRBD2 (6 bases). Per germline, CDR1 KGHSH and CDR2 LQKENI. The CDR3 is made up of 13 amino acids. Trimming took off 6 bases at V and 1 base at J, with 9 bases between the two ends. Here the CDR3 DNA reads TGTGCCAGCTCGCGGGACTTCCAAGAGACCCAGTACTTC. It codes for CASSRDFQETQYF.

In DNA, the CDR3 is TGTGCCAGCAGTGAACAGGTCCGGGGGGGCAATGAGCAGTTCTTC. Protein: CASSEQVRGGNEQFF. V usage is TRBV25-1 and J usage is TRBJ2-1; TRBD2 agrees at 8 bases. The CDR3 contains 15 residues. Germline V gives CDR1 MGHDK, CDR2 SYGVNS. The junction had 6 bases not matched to a gene; V was cut back by 2 bases and J by 6 bases.

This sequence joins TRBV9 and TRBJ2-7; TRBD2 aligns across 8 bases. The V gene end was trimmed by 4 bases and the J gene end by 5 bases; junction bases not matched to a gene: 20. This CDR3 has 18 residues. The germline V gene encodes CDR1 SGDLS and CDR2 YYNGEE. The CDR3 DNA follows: TGTGCCAGCAGCAGCGGGCGGACTCTTGCCGGGAGGGCCGACGAGCAGTACTTC. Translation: CASSSGRTLAGRADEQYF. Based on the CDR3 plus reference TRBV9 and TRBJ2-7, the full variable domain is DSGVTQTPKHLITATGQRVTLRCSPRSGDLSVYWYQQSLDQGLQFLIQYYNGEERAKGNILERFSAQQFPDLHSELNLSSLELGDSALYFCASSSGRTLAGRADEQYFGPGTRLTVT.

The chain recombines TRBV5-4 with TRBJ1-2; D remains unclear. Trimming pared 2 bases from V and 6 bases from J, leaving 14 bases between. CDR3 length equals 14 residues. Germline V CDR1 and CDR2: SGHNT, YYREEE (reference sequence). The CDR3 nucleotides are TGTGCCAGCAGCTTCGACAAATCTAGCAATGGCTACACCTTC. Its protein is CASSFDKSSNGYTF.

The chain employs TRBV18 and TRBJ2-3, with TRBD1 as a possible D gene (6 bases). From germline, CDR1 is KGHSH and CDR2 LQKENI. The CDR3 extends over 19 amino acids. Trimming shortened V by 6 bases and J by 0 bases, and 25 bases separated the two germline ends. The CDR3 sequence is CASSLSVGQSASSTDTQYF. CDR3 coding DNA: TGTGCCAGCTCCCTGAGTGTTGGACAGTCTGCGTCTAGCACAGATACGCAGTATTTT. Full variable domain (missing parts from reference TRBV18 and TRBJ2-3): NAGVMQNPRHLVRRRGQEARLRCSPMKGHSHVYWYRQLPEEGLKFMVYLQKENIIDESGMPKERFSAEFPKEGPSILRIQQVVRGDSAAYFCASSLSVGQSASSTDTQYFGPGTRLTVL.

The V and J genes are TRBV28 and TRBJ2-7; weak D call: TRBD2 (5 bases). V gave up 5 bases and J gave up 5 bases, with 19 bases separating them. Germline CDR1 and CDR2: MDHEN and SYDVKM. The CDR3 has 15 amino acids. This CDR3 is CASSQETPGKNEQYF. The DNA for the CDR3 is TGTGCCAGCAGTCAGGAAACACCCGGGAAGAACGAGCAGTACTTC.

The CDR3 reads CASSPHQGGNTEAFF. The CDR3 DNA follows: TGTGCCAGCAGCCCACACCAGGGGGGGAACACTGAAGCTTTCTTT. The chain joins TRBV7-3 to TRBJ1-1; 7 nucleotides agree with TRBD1. V lost 5 bases and J lost 1; bases outside the gene matches: 7. Germline lookup yields CDR1 SGHTA and CDR2 FQGTGA. This CDR3 comprises 15 residues.

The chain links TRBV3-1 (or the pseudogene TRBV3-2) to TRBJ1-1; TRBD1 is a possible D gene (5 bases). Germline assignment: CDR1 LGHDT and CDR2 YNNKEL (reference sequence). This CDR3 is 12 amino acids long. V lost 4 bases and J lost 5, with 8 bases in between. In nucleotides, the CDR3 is TGTGCCAGCAGCCCCGGGACTACTGAAGCTTTCTTT. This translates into CASSPGTTEAFF.

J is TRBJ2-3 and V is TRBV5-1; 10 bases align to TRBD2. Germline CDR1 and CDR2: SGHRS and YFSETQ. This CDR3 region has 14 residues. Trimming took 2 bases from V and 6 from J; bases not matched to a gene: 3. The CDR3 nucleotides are TGCGCCAGCAGCTTCAGTAGCGGGAGGGATACGCAGTATTTT. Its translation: CASSFSSGRDTQYF.

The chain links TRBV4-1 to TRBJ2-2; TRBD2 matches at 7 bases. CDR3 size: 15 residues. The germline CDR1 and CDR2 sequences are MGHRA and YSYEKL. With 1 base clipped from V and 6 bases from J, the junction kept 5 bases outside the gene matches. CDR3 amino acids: CASSQVWGRAGELFF. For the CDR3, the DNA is TGCGCCAGCAGCCAAGTCTGGGGGAGGGCCGGGGAGCTGTTTTTT.

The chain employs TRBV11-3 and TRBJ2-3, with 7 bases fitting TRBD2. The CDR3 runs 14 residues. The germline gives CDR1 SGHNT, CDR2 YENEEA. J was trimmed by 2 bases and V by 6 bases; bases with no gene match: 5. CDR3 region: CASRAGPSTDTQYF. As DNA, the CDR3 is TGTGCCAGCAGAGCGGGACCTTCCACAGATACGCAGTATTTT.

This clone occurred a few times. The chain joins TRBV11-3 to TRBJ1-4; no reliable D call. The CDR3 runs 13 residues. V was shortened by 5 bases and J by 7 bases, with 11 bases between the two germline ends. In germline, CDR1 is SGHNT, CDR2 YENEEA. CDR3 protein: CASSPNAGEKLFF. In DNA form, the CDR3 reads TGTGCCAGCAGCCCCAATGCCGGTGAAAAACTGTTTTTT.

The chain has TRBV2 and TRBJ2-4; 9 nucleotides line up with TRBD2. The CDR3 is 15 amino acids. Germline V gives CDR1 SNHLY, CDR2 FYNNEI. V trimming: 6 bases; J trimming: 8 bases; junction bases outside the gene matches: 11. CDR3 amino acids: CASSQDSQRGDIQYF. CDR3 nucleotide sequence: TGTGCCAGCAGCCAGGACTCGCAGCGGGGGGACATTCAGTACTTC.